This T cell receptor beta chain was captured by sequencing in a study of control samples from healthy donors and cancer patients. Repertoires were generated with immunoSEQ multiplex PCR, while TCRdb's copy carries only in-frame clones and drops some. The table has some 150,000 clones, 90% to 95% seen once. This receptor was obtained from a man aged 35 to 55 in good health. Specimen: blood.

In DNA form, the CDR3 reads TGTGCCAGCAGTGACTCGTTTTTTTCACCAGGGTCGATGAACACTGAAGCTTTCTTT. It is translated as CASSDSFFSPGSMNTEAFF. The J gene is TRBJ1-1, the V gene TRBV6-4; TRBD1 might be the D (5 bases). The germline gives CDR1 MRHNA, CDR2 SNTAGT. This CDR3 spans 19 amino acids. Trimming stripped 0 bases from V and 0 bases from J, with 20 bases between.